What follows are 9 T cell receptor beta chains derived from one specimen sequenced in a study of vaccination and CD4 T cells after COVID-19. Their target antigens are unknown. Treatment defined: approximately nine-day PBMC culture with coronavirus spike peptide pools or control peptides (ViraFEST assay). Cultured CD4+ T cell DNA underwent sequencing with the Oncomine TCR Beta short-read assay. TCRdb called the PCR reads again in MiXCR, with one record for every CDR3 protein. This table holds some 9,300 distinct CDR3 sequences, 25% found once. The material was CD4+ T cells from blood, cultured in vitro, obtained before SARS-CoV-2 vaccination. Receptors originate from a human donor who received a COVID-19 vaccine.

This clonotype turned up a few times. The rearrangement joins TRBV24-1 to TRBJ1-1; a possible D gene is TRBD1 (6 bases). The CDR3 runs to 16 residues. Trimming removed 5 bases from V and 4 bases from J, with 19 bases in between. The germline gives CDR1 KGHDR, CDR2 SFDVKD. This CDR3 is CATSAGGQGASTEAFF. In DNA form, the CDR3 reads TGTGCCACCAGTGCCGGGGGCCAGGGCGCGAGCACTGAAGCTTTCTTT.

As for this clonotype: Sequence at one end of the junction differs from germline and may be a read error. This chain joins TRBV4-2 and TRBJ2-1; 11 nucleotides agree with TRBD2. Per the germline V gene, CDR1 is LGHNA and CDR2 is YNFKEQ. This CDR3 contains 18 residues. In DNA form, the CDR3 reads TGTGCCAGCAGCTTCCAGACTAGCGGGGCGAGCTCCTACAATGAGCAGCTCTTC. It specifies CASSFQTSGASSYNEQLF.

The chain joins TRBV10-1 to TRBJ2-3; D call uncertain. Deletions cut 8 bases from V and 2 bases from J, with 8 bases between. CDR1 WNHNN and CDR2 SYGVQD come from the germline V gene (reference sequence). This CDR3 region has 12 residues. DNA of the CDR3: TGCGCCAGCGGGGAAGCCACAGATACGCAGTATTTT. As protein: CASGEATDTQYF.

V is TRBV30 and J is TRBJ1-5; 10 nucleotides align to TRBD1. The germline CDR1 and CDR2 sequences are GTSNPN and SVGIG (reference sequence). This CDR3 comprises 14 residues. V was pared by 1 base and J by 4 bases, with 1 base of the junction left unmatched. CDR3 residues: CAWSADRGNQPQHF. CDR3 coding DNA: TGTGCCTGGAGTGCGGACAGGGGGAATCAGCCCCAGCATTTT.

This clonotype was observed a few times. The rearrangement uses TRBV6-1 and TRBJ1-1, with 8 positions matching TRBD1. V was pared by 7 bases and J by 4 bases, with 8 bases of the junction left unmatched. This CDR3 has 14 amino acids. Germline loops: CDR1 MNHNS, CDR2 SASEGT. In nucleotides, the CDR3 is TGTGCCAGCACCCTGGACAGGGACCGCACTGAAGCTTTCTTT. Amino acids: CASTLDRDRTEAFF.

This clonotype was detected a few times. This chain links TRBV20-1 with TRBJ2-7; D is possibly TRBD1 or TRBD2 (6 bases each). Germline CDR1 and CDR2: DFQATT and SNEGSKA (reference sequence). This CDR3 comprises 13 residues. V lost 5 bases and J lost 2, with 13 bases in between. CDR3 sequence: CSASGAVAYEQYF. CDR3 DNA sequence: TGCAGTGCTTCGGGGGCAGTGGCCTACGAGCAGTACTTC.

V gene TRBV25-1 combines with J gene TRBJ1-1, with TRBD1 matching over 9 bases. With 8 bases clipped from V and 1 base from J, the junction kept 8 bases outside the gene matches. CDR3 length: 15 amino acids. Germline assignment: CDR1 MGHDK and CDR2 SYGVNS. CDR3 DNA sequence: TGTGCCAGCCGGGCGCAGGGACAGGGGAACACTGAAGCTTTCTTT. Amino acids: CASRAQGQGNTEAFF.

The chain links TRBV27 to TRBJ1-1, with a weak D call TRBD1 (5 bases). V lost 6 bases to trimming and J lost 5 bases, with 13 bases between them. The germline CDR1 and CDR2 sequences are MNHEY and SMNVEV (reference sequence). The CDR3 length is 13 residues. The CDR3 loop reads CASREVGRTEAFF. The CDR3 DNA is TGTGCCAGCAGGGAGGTGGGGCGGACTGAAGCTTTCTTT.

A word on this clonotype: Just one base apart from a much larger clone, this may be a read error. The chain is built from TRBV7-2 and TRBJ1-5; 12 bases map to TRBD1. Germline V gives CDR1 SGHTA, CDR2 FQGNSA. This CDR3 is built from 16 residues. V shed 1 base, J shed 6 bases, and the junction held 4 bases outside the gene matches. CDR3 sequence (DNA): TGTGCCAGCAGCTTAGTAGGGACAGGGGGCGGTCAGCCCCAGCATTTT. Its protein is CASSLVGTGGGQPQHF.